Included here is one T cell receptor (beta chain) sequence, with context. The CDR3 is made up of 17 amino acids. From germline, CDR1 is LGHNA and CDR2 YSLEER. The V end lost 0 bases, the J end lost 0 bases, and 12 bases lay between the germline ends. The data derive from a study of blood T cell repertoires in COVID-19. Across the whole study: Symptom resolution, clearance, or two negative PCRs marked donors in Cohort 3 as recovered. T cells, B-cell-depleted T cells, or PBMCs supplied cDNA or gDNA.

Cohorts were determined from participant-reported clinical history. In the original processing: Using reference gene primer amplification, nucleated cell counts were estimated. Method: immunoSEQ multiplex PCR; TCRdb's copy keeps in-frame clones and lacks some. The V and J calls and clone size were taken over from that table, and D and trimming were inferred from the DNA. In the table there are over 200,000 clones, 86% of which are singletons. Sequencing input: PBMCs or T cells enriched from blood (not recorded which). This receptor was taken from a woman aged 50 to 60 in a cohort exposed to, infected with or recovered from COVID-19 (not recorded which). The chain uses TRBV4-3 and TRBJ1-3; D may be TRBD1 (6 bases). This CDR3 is CASSQDTRGSSGNTIYF. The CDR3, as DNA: TGCGCCAGCAGCCAAGATACCAGGGGAAGCTCTGGAAACACCATATATTTT.